The clone carrying this T cell receptor beta chain was found a few times. Its specificity is not known. This sample stems from a study of T cells in Graves' hyperthyroidism and ophthalmopathy. Study-level points and caveats: Through a model of 13 V-J features, ophthalmopathy was separated from stable hyperthyroidism. With a median lead of approximately 6 months before onset, the model predicted ophthalmopathy. Blood held most thyroid clonotypes expanded above 0.001 frequency.

The TCR beta CDR3 regions underwent amplification using RNA transcripts as the source. A set of HTBI primers served as the primers for a first-round RT-PCR of the TCR CDR3. MiXCR, applied by TCRdb to the multiplex PCR reads, yields one record per CDR3 protein. Among about 500,000 distinct CDR3 sequences listed, 16% were seen once. The V end was cut by 8 bases, the J end by 1 base, with 11 bases between. This CDR3 contains 14 residues. Germline values: CDR1 MNHEY, CDR2 SMNVEV (reference sequence). V and J are TRBV27 and TRBJ2-2; no clear D gene. The sequencing sample was made of blood. The sequence derives from a young woman with Graves' hyperthyroidism. Here the CDR3 reads CASRRVMNTGELFF. CDR3 sequence (DNA): TGTGCCAGCCGACGCGTCATGAACACCGGGGAGCTGTTTTTT.